This TCR beta chain was documented in a study of T cell repertoires in cytomegalovirus infection. The wider study: Well-studied HLA-B-restricted CMV epitopes were used in the study alongside recently identified HLA-C-restricted ones. Carrying CMV and the relevant HLA type showed in public TCR beta signatures.

Study results and limitations: Cumulative frequency (of public TCR beta family members) identified carriers of CMV plus the relevant HLA. Dominating the ex vivo response were HLA-C-restricted CMV-specific TCR beta clonotypes.

About this clonotype: Its antigen remains unknown.

MiXCR was run by TCRdb on the reads, yielding one entry per CDR3 protein. Here the sample spans about 830,000 distinct CDR3 sequences, 32% being singletons. This CDR3 region has 15 residues. V dropped 4 bases and J dropped 5; count of bases not matched to a gene: 7. Germline lookup yields CDR1 MDHEN and CDR2 SYDVKM. Material: cultured CD8+ T cells from PBMCs, obtained from culture after CMV antigen stimulation. The source of this sequence is a human donor in good health (CMV status not recorded). Some clones in this sample may be carry-over from other donors' samples. The chain is built from TRBV28 and TRBJ1-2; 10 nucleotides agree with TRBD1. The CDR3 reads CASSYDEDRGYGYTF. CDR3 coding DNA: TGTGCCAGCAGTTATGACGAGGACAGGGGGTATGGCTACACCTTC.